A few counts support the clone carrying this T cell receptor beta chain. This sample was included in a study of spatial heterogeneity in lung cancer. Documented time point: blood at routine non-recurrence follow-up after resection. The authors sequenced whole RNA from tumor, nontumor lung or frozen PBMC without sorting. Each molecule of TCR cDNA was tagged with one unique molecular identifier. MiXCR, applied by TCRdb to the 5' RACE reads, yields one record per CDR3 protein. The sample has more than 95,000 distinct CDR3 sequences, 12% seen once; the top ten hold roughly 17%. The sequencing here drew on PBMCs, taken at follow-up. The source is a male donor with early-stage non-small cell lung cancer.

The DNA of the CDR3 is TGTGCCAGCAGCTTGGTTCCGTACTACGAGCAGTACTTC. Amino acid sequence: CASSLVPYYEQYF. V is TRBV5-8 and J is TRBJ2-7; no clear D gene. CDR1 and CDR2 from the germline V gene are SGHTS and YDEGEE. The CDR3 totals 13 residues. The V and J ends lost 0 bases and 3 bases respectively, with 7 bases between them. Full variable domain (outside the CDR3, taken from reference TRBV5-8 and TRBJ2-7): EAGVTQSPTHLIKTRGQQATLRCSPISGHTSVYWYQQALGLGLQFLLWYDEGEERNRGNFPPRFSGRQFPNYSSELNVNALELEDSALYLCASSLVPYYEQYFGPGTRLTVT.